This TCR beta chain was identified during a study of technical replicates of blood from a handful of donors. This table comes from immunoSEQ multiplex PCR, and its TCRdb copy is limited to in-frame clones, with some not included. The sample holds some 74,000 clones, under 98% seen once. Germline-derived CDR1 and CDR2 are SGHTA and FQGTGA. V lost 7 bases and J lost 8, with 20 bases in between. This CDR3 has 14 amino acids. The receptor comes from a human donor in good health. The V and J genes are TRBV7-3 and TRBJ1-1, with D perhaps matching TRBD1 (5 bases). Sequencing input: T cells isolated from PBMCs. CDR3 nucleotide sequence: TGTGCCAGCACCTCGTTCTTATTTGGGGGGGAAGCTTTCTTT. Its translation is CASTSFLFGGEAFF.